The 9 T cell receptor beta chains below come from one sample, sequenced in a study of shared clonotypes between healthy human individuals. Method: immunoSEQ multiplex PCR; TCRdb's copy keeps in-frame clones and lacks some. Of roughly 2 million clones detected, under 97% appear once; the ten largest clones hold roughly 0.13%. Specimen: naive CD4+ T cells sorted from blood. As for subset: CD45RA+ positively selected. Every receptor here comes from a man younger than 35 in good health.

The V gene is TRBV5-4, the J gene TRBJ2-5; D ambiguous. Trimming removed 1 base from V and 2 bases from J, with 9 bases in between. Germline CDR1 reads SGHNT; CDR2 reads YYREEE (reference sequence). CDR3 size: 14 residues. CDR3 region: CASSLRAPQETQYF. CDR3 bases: TGTGCCAGCAGCTTGCGGGCCCCACAAGAGACCCAGTACTTC.

CDR3 nucleotides: TGTGCCAGCAGCTTAGTTGGGGATGTGATGACTGAAGCTTTCTTT. Translating gives CASSLVGDVMTEAFF. The rearrangement joins TRBV7-2 to TRBJ1-1, with D uncertain. The CDR3 runs 15 residues. Between the trimmed V and J ends, which lost 1 base and 5 bases, there was a span of 14 bases. Germline V gives CDR1 SGHTA, CDR2 FQGNSA.

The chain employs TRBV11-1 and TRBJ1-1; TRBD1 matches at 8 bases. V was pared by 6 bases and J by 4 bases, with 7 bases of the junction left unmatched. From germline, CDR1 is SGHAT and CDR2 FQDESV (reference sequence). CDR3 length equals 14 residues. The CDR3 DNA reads TGTGCCAGCAGTTATACTACAGGGGGCACTGAAGCTTTCTTT. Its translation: CASSYTTGGTEAFF. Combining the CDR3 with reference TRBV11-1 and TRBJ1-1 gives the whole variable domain EAEVAQSPRYKITEKSQAVAFWCDPISGHATLYWYRQILGQGPELLVQFQDESVVDDSQLPKDRFSAERLKGVDSTLKIQPAELGDSAMYLCASSYTTGGTEAFFGQGTRLTVV.

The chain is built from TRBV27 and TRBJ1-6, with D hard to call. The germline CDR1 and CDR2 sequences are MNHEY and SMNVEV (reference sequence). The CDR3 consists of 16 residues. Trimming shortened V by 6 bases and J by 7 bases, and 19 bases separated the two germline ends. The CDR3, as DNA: TGTGCCAGCAGAGAACGGGCCTCGATTTGGAATTCACCCCTCCACTTT. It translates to CASRERASIWNSPLHF.

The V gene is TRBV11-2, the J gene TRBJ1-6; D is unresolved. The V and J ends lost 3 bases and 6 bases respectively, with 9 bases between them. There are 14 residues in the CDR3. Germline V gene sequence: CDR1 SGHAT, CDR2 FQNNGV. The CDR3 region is CASSFQGGNSPLHF. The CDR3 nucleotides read TGTGCCAGCAGCTTTCAAGGCGGTAATTCACCCCTCCACTTT.

The CDR3 DNA sequence: TGTGCCAGCAGCTTCGAGGGGCTTCCCACAGATACGCAGTATTTT. It specifies CASSFEGLPTDTQYF. This chain uses TRBV7-3 with TRBJ2-3; perhaps D is TRBD1 or TRBD2 (5 bases each). Germline V gives CDR1 SGHTA, CDR2 FQGTGA. The CDR3 sequence is 15 residues long. V dropped 3 bases and J dropped 2 bases, with 12 bases sitting between them. Complete variable domain (other parts from reference TRBV7-3 and TRBJ2-3): GAGVSQTPSNKVTEKGKYVELRCDPISGHTALYWYRQSLGQGPEFLIYFQGTGAADDSGLPNDRFFAVRPEGSVSTLKIQRTERGDSAVYLCASSFEGLPTDTQYFGPGTRLTVL.

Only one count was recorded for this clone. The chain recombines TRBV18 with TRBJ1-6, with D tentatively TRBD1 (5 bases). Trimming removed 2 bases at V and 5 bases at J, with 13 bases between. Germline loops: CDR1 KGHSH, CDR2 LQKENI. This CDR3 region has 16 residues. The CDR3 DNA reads TGTGCCAGCTCACCAGGAACGGGGACTAATAATTCACCCCTCCACTTT. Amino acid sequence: CASSPGTGTNNSPLHF.

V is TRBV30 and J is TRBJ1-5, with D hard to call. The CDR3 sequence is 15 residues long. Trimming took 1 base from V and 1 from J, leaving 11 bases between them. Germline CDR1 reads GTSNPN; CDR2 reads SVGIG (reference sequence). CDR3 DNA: TGTGCCTGGAGTGGGGGTCAGCTCAGCAATCAGCCCCAGCATTTT. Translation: CAWSGGQLSNQPQHF.

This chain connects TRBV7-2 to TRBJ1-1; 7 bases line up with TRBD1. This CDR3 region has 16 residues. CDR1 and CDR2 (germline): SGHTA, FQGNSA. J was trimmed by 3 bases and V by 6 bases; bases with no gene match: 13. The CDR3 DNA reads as TGTGCCAGCAGGTTAACAGGGGACGTTTTGGACACTGAAGCTTTCTTT. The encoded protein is CASRLTGDVLDTEAFF.